The TCR beta chain described here comes from a study of vaccination effects on CD4 cells after COVID-19. The CDR3 loop spans 13 amino acids. V gave up 4 bases and J gave up 1 base, with 5 bases separating them. The V gene's germline CDR1 is SGHRS and CDR2 YFSETQ. The assay was immunoSEQ multiplex PCR, and TCRdb's table has in-frame clones only and misses some. The sample holds about 61,000 clones, around four fifths seen once. General study points: Common cold coronaviruses were cross-recognized by only 1 of 255 vaccine-induced clones in healthy vaccinees. The study found marked clonal contraction of infection- and vaccine-induced clones late after vaccination.

A note on this clone: Its target is unknown.

Viral peptide pools were used in the ViraFEST assay to expand antigen-specific CD4+ T cells, and sequencing came afterward. CD4+ T cells were isolated after less than 13 days of culture. Each participant was administered two doses of either the BNT162b2 or the mRNA-1273 vaccine. They grew over 1.5 million PBMC in each well, adding around 10 IU/ml IL-2 and around 9.6 ug/ml peptides. IL-2 medium took the place of half the medium on both days 3 and 7. The rearrangement links TRBV5-1 to TRBJ2-2, with unresolved D. Sequenced here: CD4+ T cells from PBMCs cultured with HCoV-229E spike peptides, sampled after COVID-19 vaccination. The clonotype originates from a human donor who received a COVID-19 vaccine. Here the CDR3 reads CASSPRNTGELFF. Here the CDR3 DNA reads TGCGCCAGCAGCCCTAGGAACACCGGGGAGCTGTTTTTT.